This TCR beta chain was captured by sequencing in a study of shared clonotypes between healthy human individuals. Broader study findings: Four donors had about 5% of their naive CD4 clonotypes in common.

TCRdb keeps only in-frame clones here, not all; method: immunoSEQ multiplex PCR. This table holds approximately 500,000 clones, 96% found once. Note on this clone: Antigen specificity is unknown.

There are 15 residues in the CDR3. Trimming left V 4 bases short and J 0 bases short, with 11 bases between. CDR1 and CDR2 from the germline V gene are SGHRS and YFSETQ. J is TRBJ1-3 and V is TRBV5-1; possible D gene TRBD1, 5 bases. The sample taken for sequencing was naive CD4+ T cells sorted from blood. Subset: CD45RA+ positively selected. The source is a young woman in good health. The CDR3 DNA follows: TGCGCCAGCAGCCCTGGGGGGATCTCTGGAAACACCATATATTTT. As protein: CASSPGGISGNTIYF.